Listed below are T cell receptor beta chains from one sample, sequenced in a study of cytotoxic CD8 clonotypes in ibrutinib-treated CLL. Profiled with immunoSEQ multiplex PCR; TCRdb holds only in-frame clones, not every one. The table lists some 310,000 clones, about 77% of them singletons. The starting material was PBMCs, obtained before ibrutinib treatment. Every receptor here comes from a human donor with chronic lymphocytic leukemia. The CDR3 runs from the conserved cysteine through the conserved F or W. The D gene is left open where the match is weak. The size of a clone is reported for some rows only, either as once, few or many, or as a class for expanded clones.

clone_size,d_call,v_call,cdr3_length,j_call,cdr3_aa,cdr3_nt
.,.,TRBV29-1,15,TRBJ2-7,CSVDSYGQGGYEQYF,TGCAGCGTTGATTCATACGGCCAGGGGGGTTACGAGCAGTACTTC
.,TRBD1,TRBV27,15,TRBJ1-3,CASRVTGGLGNTIYF,TGTGCCAGCAGAGTCACAGGGGGCCTCGGAAACACCATATATTTT
.,TRBD2,TRBV19,15,TRBJ2-7,CASSVYSGSQYEQYF,TGTGCCAGTAGTGTATATAGCGGGAGCCAGTACGAGCAGTACTTC
.,TRBD2,TRBV11-2,18,TRBJ2-7,CASSFGLAGLLGTYEQYF,TGTGCCAGCAGCTTTGGGCTAGCGGGACTACTTGGTACCTACGAGCAGTACTTC
.,.,TRBV7-2,14,TRBJ2-5,CASSLVRGQETQYF,TGTGCCAGCAGCTTAGTAAGGGGTCAAGAGACCCAGTACTTC
.,TRBD2,TRBV30,14,TRBJ2-7,CAWRGLAGANEQYF,TGTGCCTGGAGGGGTCTAGCGGGAGCCAACGAGCAGTACTTC
.,.,TRBV19,11,TRBJ1-4,CASSIGEKLFF,TGTGCCAGTAGTATAGGTGAAAAACTGTTTTTT
.,.,TRBV4-3,16,TRBJ2-7,CASSLLPTTRSGEQYF,TGCGCCAGCAGCCTTCTCCCTACCACCCGTTCTGGGGAGCAGTACTTC
few,.,TRBV19,15,TRBJ1-5,CASSIMPYSNQPQHF,TGTGCCAGTAGTATTATGCCCTATAGCAATCAGCCCCAGCATTTT
.,.,TRBV7-3,13,TRBJ2-7,CASRLAGSNEQYF,TGTGCCAGCAGACTTGCGGGGTCCAACGAGCAGTACTTC
.,TRBD2,TRBV27,16,TRBJ2-3,CASSLEASGSGDTQYF,TGTGCCAGCAGTTTAGAGGCTAGCGGGAGTGGTGATACGCAGTATTTT
.,TRBD2,TRBV9,15,TRBJ2-1,CASSVVTSGKHEQFF,TGTGCCAGCAGCGTAGTAACTAGCGGGAAACATGAGCAGTTCTTC
once,.,TRBV7-9,11,TRBJ2-1,CAIGSYDEQFF,TGTGCCATTGGGTCGTACGATGAGCAGTTCTTC
.,TRBD1,TRBV7-2,15,TRBJ2-7,CASSFDRVRAYEQYF,TGTGCCAGCAGCTTCGACAGGGTAAGAGCCTACGAGCAGTACTTC
.,TRBD1,TRBV18,17,TRBJ1-3,CASSPGTGTFSGNTIYF,TGTGCCAGCTCTCCCGGGACAGGAACCTTCTCTGGAAACACCATATATTTT
.,.,TRBV2,15,TRBJ1-3,CASRGLQGAGNTIYF,TGTGCCAGCAGGGGATTACAGGGTGCTGGAAACACCATATATTTT
.,TRBD2,TRBV9,15,TRBJ2-5,CASSVGAGAVETQYF,TGTGCCAGCAGCGTAGGAGCGGGAGCGGTTGAGACCCAGTACTTC
.,TRBD2,TRBV29-1,15,TRBJ2-1,CSVGTSGRHRYEQFF,TGCAGCGTCGGGACTAGCGGGAGACATCGATATGAGCAGTTCTTC
.,TRBD1,TRBV4-2,15,TRBJ1-5,CASSYDRGGNQPQHF,TGTGCCAGCAGCTACGACAGGGGTGGAAATCAGCCCCAGCATTTT
.,.,TRBV6-5,14,TRBJ1-2,CASSYSRRGRGYTF,TGTGCCAGCAGTTACTCGAGGAGGGGCCGTGGCTACACCTTC
.,.,TRBV7-9,15,TRBJ1-2,CASSLIGRVGYGYTF,TGTGCCAGCAGCTTAATTGGGAGGGTTGGCTATGGCTACACCTTC
once,.,TRBV5-1,13,TRBJ2-1,CASSLQVPNEQFF,TGCGCCAGCAGCTTACAGGTACCGAATGAGCAGTTCTTC
few,.,TRBV7-2,15,TRBJ2-1,CASSLDRGHYNEQFF,TGTGCCAGCAGCTTAGATCGCGGGCACTACAATGAGCAGTTCTTC
once,TRBD1,TRBV9,17,TRBJ1-1,CASSRTTGGFRNTEAFF,TGTGCCAGCAGCAGAACAACAGGGGGCTTTCGGAACACTGAAGCTTTCTTT
.,TRBD1,TRBV7-9,14,TRBJ1-2,CASRPTGTGDGYTF,TGTGCCAGCAGGCCTACCGGGACAGGCGATGGCTACACCTTC
.,.,TRBV7-6,12,TRBJ2-7,CASSLRHGEQYF,TGTGCCAGCAGCCTTCGACATGGCGAGCAGTACTTC
.,TRBD2,TRBV6-5,15,TRBJ2-5,CASSTGLAVQETQYF,TGTGCCAGCAGCACAGGACTAGCGGTTCAAGAGACCCAGTACTTC
.,.,TRBV27,14,TRBJ2-2,CASSLASSTGELFF,TGTGCCAGCAGTTTAGCTAGCAGCACCGGGGAGCTGTTTTTT
.,.,TRBV2,11,TRBJ2-2,CASSEKVELFF,TGTGCCAGCAGTGAAAAGGTGGAGCTGTTTTTT
.,.,TRBV14,13,TRBJ1-1,CASSYTGNTEAFF,TGTGCCAGCAGCTATACAGGGAACACTGAAGCTTTCTTT
.,TRBD2,TRBV15,17,TRBJ2-3,CATSRVSGRSSTDTQYF,TGTGCCACCAGCAGAGTTAGCGGGAGGTCTAGCACAGATACGCAGTATTTT
.,.,TRBV27,17,TRBJ2-7,CASSFASGFSRSYEQYF,TGTGCCAGCAGTTTCGCTTCGGGGTTTAGCCGCTCCTACGAGCAGTACTTC
.,.,TRBV7-2,14,TRBJ2-2,CASRNPGDTGELFF,TGTGCCAGCAGAAATCCAGGGGACACCGGGGAGCTGTTTTTT
once,.,TRBV7-2,14,TRBJ1-1,CASSPSNQGSRAFF,TGTGCCAGCAGCCCTTCCAACCAGGGGTCGCGAGCTTTCTTT
few,TRBD2,TRBV7-2,14,TRBJ2-7,CASSFSLAGYEQYF,TGTGCCAGCAGCTTCTCCCTAGCGGGGTACGAGCAGTACTTC
.,.,TRBV9,14,TRBJ2-5,CASSVGRGGETQYF,TGTGCCAGCAGCGTAGGCAGGGGAGGCGAGACCCAGTACTTC
.,.,TRBV27,14,TRBJ2-7,CASRSGQWEAQQYF,TGTGCCAGCAGAAGCGGACAGTGGGAGGCGCAGCAGTACTTC
.,.,TRBV5-1,16,TRBJ2-7,CASSIDNRTSSYEQYF,TGCGCCAGCAGCATCGATAACAGGACGAGCTCCTACGAGCAGTACTTC
.,TRBD2,TRBV4-3,16,TRBJ2-7,CASSQDIRTSGYEQYF,TGCGCCAGCAGCCAAGATATAAGGACTAGCGGCTACGAGCAGTACTTC
.,TRBD1,TRBV4-3,15,TRBJ1-2,CASSQDPTGMGGYTF,TGCGCCAGCAGCCAAGACCCGACAGGGATGGGAGGCTACACCTTC